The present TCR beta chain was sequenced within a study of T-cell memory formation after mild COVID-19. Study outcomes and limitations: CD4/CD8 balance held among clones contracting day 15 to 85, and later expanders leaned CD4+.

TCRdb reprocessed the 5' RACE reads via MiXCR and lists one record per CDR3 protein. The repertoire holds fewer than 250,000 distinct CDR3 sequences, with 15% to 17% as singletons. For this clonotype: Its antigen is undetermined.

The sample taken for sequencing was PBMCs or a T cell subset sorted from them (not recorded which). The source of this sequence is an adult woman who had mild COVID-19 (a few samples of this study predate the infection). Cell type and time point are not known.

CDR3 in DNA: TGTGCCACCAGTTGGAAGAACACCGGGGAGCTGTTTTTT. Translation: CATSWKNTGELFF. The V and J genes are TRBV24-1 and TRBJ2-2; no firm D call. The V gene's germline CDR1 is KGHDR and CDR2 SFDVKD. Trimming took off 6 bases at V and 1 base at J, with 5 bases between the two ends. This CDR3 is 13 amino acids long.